This TCR beta chain appears in the sequencing data of a study of T cell clones after liver transplantation. Study details: TCRbeta sequencing after a pre-transplant mixed lymphocyte reaction identified graft-donor-reactive clones, later tracked in post-transplant blood. As an antigen-independent comparator, third-party-reactive TCRbeta sequences came from pre-transplant mixed lymphocyte reactions. Three of the eight recipients were HCV-positive; the rest had non-autoimmune, non-viral transplant indications. Overall study findings and caveats: Small, mixed patient groups and varying post-transplant times limit these conclusions.

As to this clone: The antigen is not known.

Profiling relied on immunoSEQ multiplex PCR, and the TCRdb table lists in-frame clones only, not all of them. This sample has 77,000 or so clones, with over 70% found just once. The V end lost 6 bases, the J end lost 0 bases, and 12 bases lay between the germline ends. Germline CDR1 and CDR2: MDHEN and SYDVKM. CDR3 size: 15 residues. This TCR was sampled from a human patient who received a liver transplant. Some T cells may be the graft donor's. The source was CD4+ T cells from blood, collected 12 months after liver transplant. The chain carries TRBV28 and TRBJ2-4; D unresolved. DNA for the CDR3: TGTGCCAGCAGCCCCTCACGGGTAGCCAAAAACATTCAGTACTTC. Translated: CASSPSRVAKNIQYF.